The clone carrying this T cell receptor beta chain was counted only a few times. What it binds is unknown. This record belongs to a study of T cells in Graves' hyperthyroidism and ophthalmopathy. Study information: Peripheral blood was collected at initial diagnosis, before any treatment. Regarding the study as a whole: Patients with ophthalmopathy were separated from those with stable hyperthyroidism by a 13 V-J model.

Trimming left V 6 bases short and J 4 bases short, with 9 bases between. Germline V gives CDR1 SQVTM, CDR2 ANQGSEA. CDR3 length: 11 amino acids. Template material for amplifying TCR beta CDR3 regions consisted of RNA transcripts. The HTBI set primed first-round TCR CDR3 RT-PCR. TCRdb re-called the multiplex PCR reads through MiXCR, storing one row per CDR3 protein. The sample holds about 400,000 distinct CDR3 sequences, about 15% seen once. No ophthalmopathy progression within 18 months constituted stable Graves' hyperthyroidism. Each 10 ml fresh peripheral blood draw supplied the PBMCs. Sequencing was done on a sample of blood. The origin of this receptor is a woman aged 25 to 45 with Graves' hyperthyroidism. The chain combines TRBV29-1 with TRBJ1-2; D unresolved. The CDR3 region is CSVLRGYGYTF. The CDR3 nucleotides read TGCAGCGTACTTCGTGGCTATGGCTACACCTTC. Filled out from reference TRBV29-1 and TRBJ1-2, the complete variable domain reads SAVISQKPSRDICQRGTSLTIQCQVDSQVTMMFWYRQQPGQSLTLIATANQGSEATYESGFVIDKFPISRPNLTFSTLTVSNMSPEDSSIYLCSVLRGYGYTFGSGTRLTVV.